This paragraph covers one T cell receptor beta chain sequence. The source of the sample is a study of OX40 agonist ivuxolimab in advanced cancers. V dropped 4 bases and J dropped 6; count of bases not matched to a gene: 21. Looked up from germline, CDR1 is SGHNT and CDR2 is YYREEE (reference sequence). The CDR3 has 18 amino acids. Measured with immunoSEQ multiplex PCR; TCRdb has only the in-frame clones, and not every one. Of about 78,000 clones in the sample, 80% to 90% were seen once. Source: CD4+ or CD8+ T cells sorted from blood, taken in a trial of the OX40 agonist ivuxolimab. The J gene is TRBJ2-7, the V gene TRBV5-4; TRBD1 agrees at 8 bases. This clonotype was sampled from an adult with an advanced solid tumor such as melanoma, head and neck, liver or kidney cancer. The CDR3 spells CASSTRTGSRPEGGEQYF. The CDR3 DNA sequence: TGTGCCAGCAGCACCAGGACAGGGTCACGACCCGAGGGAGGCGAGCAGTACTTC.